The T cell receptor (beta chain) described here comes from a study of human T cells and chemical hapten exposure. Blood, whole and unfractionated, served as the source for total RNA extraction. Deletions cut 0 bases from V and 0 bases from J, with 6 bases between. Looked up from germline, CDR1 is SGHTA and CDR2 is FQGNSA. This CDR3 is built from 15 residues. The study's library attached unique molecular identifiers to single cDNA molecules. A single record per CDR3 protein comes from TCRdb applying MiXCR to the reads. The table records over 700 distinct CDR3 sequences, 60% to 80% of them present only once.

The rearrangement uses TRBV7-2 and TRBJ1-3; no clear D. Source material: whole blood. The source of this sequence is a human donor with alopecia, or a healthy volunteer (not recorded which). Some clones in this sample may be carry-over from other donors' samples. This table probably holds off-target reads from a library built for another chain. This chain's CDR3 is CASSLAAASGNTIYF. In DNA, the CDR3 is TGTGCCAGCAGCTTAGCGGCAGCCTCTGGAAACACCATATATTTT. Full variable domain (outside the CDR3, taken from reference TRBV7-2 and TRBJ1-3): GAGVSQSPSNKVTEKGKDVELRCDPISGHTALYWYRQSLGQGLEFLIYFQGNSAPDKSGLPSDRFSAERTGGSVSTLTIQRTQQEDSAVYLCASSLAAASGNTIYFGEGSWLTVV.